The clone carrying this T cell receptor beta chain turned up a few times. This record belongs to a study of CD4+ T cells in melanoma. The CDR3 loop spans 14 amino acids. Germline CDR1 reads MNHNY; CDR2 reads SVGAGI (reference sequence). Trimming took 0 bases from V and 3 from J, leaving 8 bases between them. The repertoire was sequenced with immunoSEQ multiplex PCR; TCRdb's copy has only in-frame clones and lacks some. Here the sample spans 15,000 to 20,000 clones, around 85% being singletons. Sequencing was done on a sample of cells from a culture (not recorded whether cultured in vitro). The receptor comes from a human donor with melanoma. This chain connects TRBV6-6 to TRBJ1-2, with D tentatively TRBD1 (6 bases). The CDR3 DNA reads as TGTGCCAGCAGTTACTCTCACAGGGACTATGGCTACACCTTC. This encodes CASSYSHRDYGYTF.